This T cell receptor beta chain was captured in a study of radiation and T cells in renal cell carcinoma. Only in-frame clones appear in the TCRdb table, and some are missing; sequencing was by immunoSEQ multiplex PCR. The table includes almost 50,000 clones, 75% to 90% detected once. As to time point: blood 2 weeks post-SBRT. The treatment is: 15 Gy SBRT to primary tumor, nephrectomy 4 weeks later. Blood was sampled at baseline, 2 weeks and 4 weeks after SBRT. This renal cell carcinoma was of the clear cell type. Notes on this clone: Its antigen is currently unknown.

Findings of the study overall: No pretreatment tumor biopsies were available for baseline clonotypes.

The CDR3 spans 16 residues. CDR1 and CDR2 from the germline V gene are SGDLS and YYNGEE. Trimming took 5 bases from V and 2 from J, leaving 18 bases between them. This receptor was identified in a woman in her seventies with renal cell carcinoma. V is TRBV9 and J is TRBJ2-3; TRBD2 is a possible D gene (6 bases). Sequencing was performed on blood, taken from a patient whose treatment included radiotherapy and nephrectomy. The CDR3 loop reads CASSLPGVGYTDTQYF. The CDR3 nucleotides are TGTGCCAGCAGTCTACCGGGAGTAGGGTACACAGATACGCAGTATTTT.